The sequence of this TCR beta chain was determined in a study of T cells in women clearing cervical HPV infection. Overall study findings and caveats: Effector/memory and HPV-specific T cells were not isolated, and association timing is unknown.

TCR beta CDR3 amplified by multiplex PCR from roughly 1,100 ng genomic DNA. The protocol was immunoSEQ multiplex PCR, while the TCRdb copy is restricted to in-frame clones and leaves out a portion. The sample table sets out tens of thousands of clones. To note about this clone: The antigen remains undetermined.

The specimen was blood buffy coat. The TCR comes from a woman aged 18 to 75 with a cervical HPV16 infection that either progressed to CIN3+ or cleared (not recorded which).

The sequenced CDR3 bases are TGCAGTGCTTCACTAAGCGGCCCCTACGAG. It yields the protein CSASLSGPYE. The whole CDR3 reads CSASLSGPYEQYF. This sequence joins TRBV20-1 and TRBJ2-7; the D gene is possibly TRBD2 (5 bases). The read ends 3 residues shy of where the CDR3 ends; the end is completed using the germline J gene. Trimming took 5 bases from V and 2 from J, leaving 13 bases between them. CDR1 is DFQATT, CDR2 SNEGSKA, per germline (reference sequence). The CDR3 runs 13 residues.